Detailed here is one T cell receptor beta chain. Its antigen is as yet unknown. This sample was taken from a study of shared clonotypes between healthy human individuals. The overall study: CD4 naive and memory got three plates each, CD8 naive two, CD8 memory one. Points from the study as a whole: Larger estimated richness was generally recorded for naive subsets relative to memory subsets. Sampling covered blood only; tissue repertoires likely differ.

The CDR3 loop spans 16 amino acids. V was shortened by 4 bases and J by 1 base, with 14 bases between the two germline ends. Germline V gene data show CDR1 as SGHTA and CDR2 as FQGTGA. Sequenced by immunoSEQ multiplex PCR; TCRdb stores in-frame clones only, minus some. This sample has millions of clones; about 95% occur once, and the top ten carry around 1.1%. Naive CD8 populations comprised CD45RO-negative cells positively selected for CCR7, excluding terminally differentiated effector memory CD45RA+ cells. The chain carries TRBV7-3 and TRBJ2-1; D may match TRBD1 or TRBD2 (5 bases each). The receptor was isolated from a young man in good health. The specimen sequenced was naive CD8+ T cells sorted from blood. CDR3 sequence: CASSSLGEGSYNEQFF. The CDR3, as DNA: TGTGCCAGCAGCTCCCTGGGAGAGGGGTCCTACAATGAGCAGTTCTTC.